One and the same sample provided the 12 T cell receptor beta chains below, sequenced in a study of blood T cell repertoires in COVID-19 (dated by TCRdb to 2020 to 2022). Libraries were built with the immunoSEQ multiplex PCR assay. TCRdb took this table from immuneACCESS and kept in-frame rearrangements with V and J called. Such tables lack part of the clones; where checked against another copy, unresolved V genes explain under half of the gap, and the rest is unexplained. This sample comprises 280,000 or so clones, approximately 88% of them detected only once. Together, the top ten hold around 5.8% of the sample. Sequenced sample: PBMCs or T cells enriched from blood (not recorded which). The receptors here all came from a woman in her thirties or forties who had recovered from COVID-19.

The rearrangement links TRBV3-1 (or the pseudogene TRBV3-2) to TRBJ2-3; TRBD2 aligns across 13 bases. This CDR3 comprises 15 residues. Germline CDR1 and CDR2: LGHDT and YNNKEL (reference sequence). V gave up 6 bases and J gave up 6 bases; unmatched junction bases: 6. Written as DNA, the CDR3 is TGTGCCAGCAGACTAGCGGGAGGGCCATCGGATACGCAGTATTTT. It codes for CASRLAGGPSDTQYF.

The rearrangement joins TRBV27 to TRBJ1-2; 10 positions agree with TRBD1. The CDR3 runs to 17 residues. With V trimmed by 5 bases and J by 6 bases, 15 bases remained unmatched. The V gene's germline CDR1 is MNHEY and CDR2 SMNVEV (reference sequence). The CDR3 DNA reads TGTGCCAGCAGTGTACACCCTCCCCGGGACAGGGGCCATGGCTACACCTTC. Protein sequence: CASSVHPPRDRGHGYTF.

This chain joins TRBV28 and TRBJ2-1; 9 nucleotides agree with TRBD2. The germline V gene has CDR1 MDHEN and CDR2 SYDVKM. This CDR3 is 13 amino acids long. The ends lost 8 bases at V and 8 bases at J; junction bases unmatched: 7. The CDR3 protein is CASLAGAEDEQFF. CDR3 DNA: TGTGCCAGCTTAGCGGGAGCGGAAGATGAGCAGTTCTTC.

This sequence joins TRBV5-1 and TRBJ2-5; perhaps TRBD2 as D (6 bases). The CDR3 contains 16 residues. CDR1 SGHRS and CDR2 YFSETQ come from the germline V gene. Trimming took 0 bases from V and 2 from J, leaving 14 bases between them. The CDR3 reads CASSLGPGELQETQYF. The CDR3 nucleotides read TGCGCCAGCAGCTTGGGTCCGGGGGAATTACAAGAGACCCAGTACTTC.

CDR3 in DNA: TGTGCCAGCAGTCTTCTGCGGAACACCATATATTTT. This sequence encodes CASSLLRNTIYF. The J gene is TRBJ1-3, the V gene TRBV12-3 or TRBV12-4; D is unclear. Trimming pared 5 bases from V and 7 bases from J, leaving 9 bases between. CDR3 length: 12 residues.

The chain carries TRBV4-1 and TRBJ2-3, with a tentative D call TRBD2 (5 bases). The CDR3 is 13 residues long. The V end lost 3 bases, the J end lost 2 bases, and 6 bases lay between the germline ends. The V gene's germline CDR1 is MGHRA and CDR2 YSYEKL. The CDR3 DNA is TGCGCCAGCAGCCAGCGGGCCACAGATACGCAGTATTTT. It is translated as CASSQRATDTQYF.

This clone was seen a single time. Here the CDR3 reads CASSLGGGSNQPQHF. In DNA form, the CDR3 reads TGTGCCAGCTCACTCGGCGGAGGAAGCAATCAGCCCCAGCATTTT. The chain couples TRBV18 to TRBJ1-5; D gene unclear. Trimming stripped 4 bases from V and 1 base from J, with 11 bases between. The CDR3 contains 15 residues. Germline lookup yields CDR1 KGHSH and CDR2 LQKENI.

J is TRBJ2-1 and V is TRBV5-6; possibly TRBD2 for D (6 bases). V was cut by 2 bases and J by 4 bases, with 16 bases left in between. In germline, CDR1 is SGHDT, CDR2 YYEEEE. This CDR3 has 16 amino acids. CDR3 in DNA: TGTGCCAGCAGCTTTTCCGGGCAGGGAGGATACAATGAGCAGTTCTTC. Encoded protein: CASSFSGQGGYNEQFF.

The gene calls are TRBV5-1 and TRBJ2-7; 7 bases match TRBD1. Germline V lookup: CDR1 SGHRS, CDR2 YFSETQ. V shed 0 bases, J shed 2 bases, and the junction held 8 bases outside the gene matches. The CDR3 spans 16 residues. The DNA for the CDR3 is TGCGCCAGCAGCTTGGTGACAGGGTTGGATACCTACGAGCAGTACTTC. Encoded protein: CASSLVTGLDTYEQYF.

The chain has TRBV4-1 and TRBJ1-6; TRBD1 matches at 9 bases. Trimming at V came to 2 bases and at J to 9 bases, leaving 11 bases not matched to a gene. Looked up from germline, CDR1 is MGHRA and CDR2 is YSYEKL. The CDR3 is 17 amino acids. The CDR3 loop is CASSQLPAGTGISPLHF. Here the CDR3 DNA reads TGCGCCAGCAGCCAACTGCCCGCCGGGACAGGGATTTCACCCCTCCACTTT.

The CDR3 coding sequence is TGTGCCAGCAGTGAATATTCCGACAATGAGCAGTTCTTC. Translation: CASSEYSDNEQFF. V usage is TRBV2 and J usage is TRBJ2-1; D is unclear. The CDR3 is 13 residues long. CDR1 is SNHLY, CDR2 FYNNEI, per germline. V lost 2 bases and J 5 bases, leaving 7 bases between the germline ends.

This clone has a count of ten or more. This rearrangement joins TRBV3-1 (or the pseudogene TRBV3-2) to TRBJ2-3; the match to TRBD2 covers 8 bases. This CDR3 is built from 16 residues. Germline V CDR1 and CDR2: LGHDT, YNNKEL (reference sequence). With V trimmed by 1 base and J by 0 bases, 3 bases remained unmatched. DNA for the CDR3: TGTGCCAGCAGCCAAGTTAGCGGGGCTAGCACAGATACGCAGTATTTT. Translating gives CASSQVSGASTDTQYF.